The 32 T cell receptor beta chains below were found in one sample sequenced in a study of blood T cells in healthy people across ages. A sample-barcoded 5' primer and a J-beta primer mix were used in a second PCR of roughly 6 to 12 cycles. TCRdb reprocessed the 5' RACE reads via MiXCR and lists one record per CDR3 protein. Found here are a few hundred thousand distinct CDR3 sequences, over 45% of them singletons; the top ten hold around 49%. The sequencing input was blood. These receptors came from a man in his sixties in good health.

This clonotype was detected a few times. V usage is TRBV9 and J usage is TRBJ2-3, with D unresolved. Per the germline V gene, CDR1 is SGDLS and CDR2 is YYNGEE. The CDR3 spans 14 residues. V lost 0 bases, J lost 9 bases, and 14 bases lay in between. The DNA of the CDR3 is TGTGCCAGCAGCGTAGGTGGAGCCGTTGAGACGCAGTATTTT. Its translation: CASSVGGAVETQYF.

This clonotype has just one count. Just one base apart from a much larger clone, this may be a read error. The CDR3: CTSSISGTGFETQYF. The CDR3 region has the DNA TGTACCAGCAGCATTTCCGGGACAGGGTTCGAGACCCAGTACTTC. The chain joins TRBV7-2 to TRBJ2-5; 9 positions agree with TRBD1. Germline values: CDR1 SGHTA, CDR2 FQGNSA. The CDR3 consists of 15 residues. V lost 5 bases and J lost 5; bases outside the gene matches: 9.

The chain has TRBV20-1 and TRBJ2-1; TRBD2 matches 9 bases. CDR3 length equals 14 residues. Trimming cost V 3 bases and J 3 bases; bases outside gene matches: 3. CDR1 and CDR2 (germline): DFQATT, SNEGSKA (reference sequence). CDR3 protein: CSASAGGVYNEQFF. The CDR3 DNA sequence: TGCAGTGCTAGTGCGGGAGGGGTCTACAATGAGCAGTTCTTC.

In DNA form, the CDR3 reads TGTGCCAGCAGCACCAAACCTATCACTAGCGGGGTCACAGATACGCAGTATTTT. Protein product: CASSTKPITSGVTDTQYF. The J gene is TRBJ2-3, the V gene TRBV9, with TRBD2 matching over 10 bases. V shed 4 bases and J 2 bases; nucleotides not matched to a gene: 13. The germline V gene has CDR1 SGDLS and CDR2 YYNGEE. This CDR3 spans 18 amino acids.

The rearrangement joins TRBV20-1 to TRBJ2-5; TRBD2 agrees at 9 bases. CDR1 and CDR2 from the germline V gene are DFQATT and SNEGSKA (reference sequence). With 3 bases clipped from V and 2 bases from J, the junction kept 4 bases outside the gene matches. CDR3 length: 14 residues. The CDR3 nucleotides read TGCAGTGCTAGGCCGCTAGCGGGACAAGAGACCCAGTACTTC. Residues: CSARPLAGQETQYF.

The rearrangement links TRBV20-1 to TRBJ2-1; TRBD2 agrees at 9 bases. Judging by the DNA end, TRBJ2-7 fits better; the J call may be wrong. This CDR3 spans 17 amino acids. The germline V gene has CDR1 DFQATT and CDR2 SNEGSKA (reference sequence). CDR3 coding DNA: TGCAGTGCTAGAGATATCCCGCTAGCGGGGAGCTCCTACGAGCAGTACTTC. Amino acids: CSARDIPLAGSSYEQYF.

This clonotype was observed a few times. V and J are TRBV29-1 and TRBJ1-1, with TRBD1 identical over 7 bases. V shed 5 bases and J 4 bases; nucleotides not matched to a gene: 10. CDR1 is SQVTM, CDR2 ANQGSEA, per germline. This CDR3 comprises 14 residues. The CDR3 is CSVSAGGRFTEAFF. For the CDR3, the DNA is TGCAGCGTTTCGGCAGGGGGTAGGTTCACTGAAGCTTTCTTT.

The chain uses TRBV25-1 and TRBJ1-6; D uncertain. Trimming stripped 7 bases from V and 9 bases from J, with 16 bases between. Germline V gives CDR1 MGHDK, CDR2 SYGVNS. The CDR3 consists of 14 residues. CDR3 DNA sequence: TGTGCCAGCACTGAGGGCAGCCGTATTTCACCCCTCCACTTT. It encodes CASTEGSRISPLHF.

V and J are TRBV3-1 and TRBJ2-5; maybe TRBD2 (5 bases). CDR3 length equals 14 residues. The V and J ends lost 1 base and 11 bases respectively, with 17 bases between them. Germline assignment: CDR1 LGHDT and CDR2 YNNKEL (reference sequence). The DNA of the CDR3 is TGTGCCAGCAGCCAAGGGCGTTTAGGGTGGGAGCAGTACTTC. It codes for CASSQGRLGWEQYF.

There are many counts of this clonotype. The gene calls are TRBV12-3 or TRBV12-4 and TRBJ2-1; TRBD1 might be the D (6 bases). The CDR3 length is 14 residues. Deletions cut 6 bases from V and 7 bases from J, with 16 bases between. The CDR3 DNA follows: TGTGCCAGCAGCCTGACAGGCCACAGGAATGAGCAGTTCTTC. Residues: CASSLTGHRNEQFF.

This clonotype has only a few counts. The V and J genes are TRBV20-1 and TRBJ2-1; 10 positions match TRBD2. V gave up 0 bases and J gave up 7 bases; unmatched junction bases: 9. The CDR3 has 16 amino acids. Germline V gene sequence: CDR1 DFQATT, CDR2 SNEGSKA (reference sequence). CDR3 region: CSARDRSAGGKNEQFF. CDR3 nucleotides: TGCAGTGCTAGAGATCGGTCAGCGGGGGGGAAGAATGAGCAGTTCTTC.

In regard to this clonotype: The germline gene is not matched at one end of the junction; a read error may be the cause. The CDR3 loop reads CGAMRGTGQGGNQPQHF. DNA for the CDR3: TGCGGTGCTATGCGGGGCACGGGACAGGGCGGAAATCAGCCCCAGCATTTT. The rearrangement uses TRBV20-1 and TRBJ1-5; 9 bases align to TRBD1. This CDR3 is 17 amino acids long. Germline lookup yields CDR1 DFQATT and CDR2 SNEGSKA (reference sequence).

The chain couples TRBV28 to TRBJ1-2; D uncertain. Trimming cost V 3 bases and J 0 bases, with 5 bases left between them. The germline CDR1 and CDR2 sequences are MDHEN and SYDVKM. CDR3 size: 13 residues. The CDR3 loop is CASSLPANYGYTF. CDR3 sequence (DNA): TGTGCCAGCAGTTTGCCAGCTAACTATGGCTACACCTTC.

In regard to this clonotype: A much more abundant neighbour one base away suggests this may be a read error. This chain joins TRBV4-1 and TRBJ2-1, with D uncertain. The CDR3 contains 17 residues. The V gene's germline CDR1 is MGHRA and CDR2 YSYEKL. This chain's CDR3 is CASSQELTGYSCNEQFF. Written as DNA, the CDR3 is TGCGCCAGCAGCCAAGAATTAACCGGGTACTCCTGCAATGAGCAGTTCTTC.

The CDR3 region has the DNA TGTGCCAGCAGTTTATCGTCGGGGCGGAGCCCCACAGATACGCAGTATTTT. It yields the protein CASSLSSGRSPTDTQYF. The chain uses TRBV27 and TRBJ2-3; D assignment may be TRBD1 or TRBD2 (5 bases each). V dropped 0 bases and J dropped 2 bases, with 15 bases sitting between them. CDR3 size: 17 residues. The germline V gene encodes CDR1 MNHEY and CDR2 SMNVEV (reference sequence).

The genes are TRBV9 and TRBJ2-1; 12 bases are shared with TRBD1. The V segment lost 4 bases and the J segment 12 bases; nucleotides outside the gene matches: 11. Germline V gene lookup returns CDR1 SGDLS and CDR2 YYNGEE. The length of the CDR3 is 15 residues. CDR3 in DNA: TGTGCCAGCAGCCCGGGGACAGGGGGCGCGTTCGGGCAGTTCTTC. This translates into CASSPGTGGAFGQFF.

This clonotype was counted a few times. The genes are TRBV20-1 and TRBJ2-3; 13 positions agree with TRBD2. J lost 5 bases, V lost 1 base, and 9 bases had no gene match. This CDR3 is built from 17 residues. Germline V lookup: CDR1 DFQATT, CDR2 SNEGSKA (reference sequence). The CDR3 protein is CSARGDLLAGGLDTQYF. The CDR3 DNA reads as TGCAGTGCTAGAGGCGACCTACTAGCGGGGGGGCTAGATACGCAGTATTTT.

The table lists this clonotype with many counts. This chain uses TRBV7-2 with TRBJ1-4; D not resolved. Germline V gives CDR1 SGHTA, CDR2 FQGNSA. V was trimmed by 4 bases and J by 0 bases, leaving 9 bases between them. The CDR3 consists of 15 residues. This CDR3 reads CASSSGPATNEKLFF. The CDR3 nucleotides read TGTGCCAGCAGCTCTGGGCCAGCAACTAATGAAAAACTGTTTTTT. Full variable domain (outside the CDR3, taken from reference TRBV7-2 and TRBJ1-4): GAGVSQSPSNKVTEKGKDVELRCDPISGHTALYWYRQSLGQGLEFLIYFQGNSAPDKSGLPSDRFSAERTGGSVSTLTIQRTQQEDSAVYLCASSSGPATNEKLFFGSGTQLSVL.

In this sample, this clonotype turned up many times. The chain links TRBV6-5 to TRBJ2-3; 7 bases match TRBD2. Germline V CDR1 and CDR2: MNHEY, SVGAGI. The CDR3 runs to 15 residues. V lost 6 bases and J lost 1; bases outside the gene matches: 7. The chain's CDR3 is CASRAGWGGTDTQYF. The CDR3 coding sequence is TGTGCCAGCAGAGCGGGGTGGGGGGGCACAGATACGCAGTATTTT.

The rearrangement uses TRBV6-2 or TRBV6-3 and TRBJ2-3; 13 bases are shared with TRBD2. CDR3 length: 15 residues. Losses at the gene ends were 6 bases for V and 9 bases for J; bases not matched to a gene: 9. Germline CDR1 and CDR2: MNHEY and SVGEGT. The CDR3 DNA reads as TGTGCCAGCAGCCCACTAGCGGGAGGGTTTGGCACGCAGTATTTT. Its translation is CASSPLAGGFGTQYF.

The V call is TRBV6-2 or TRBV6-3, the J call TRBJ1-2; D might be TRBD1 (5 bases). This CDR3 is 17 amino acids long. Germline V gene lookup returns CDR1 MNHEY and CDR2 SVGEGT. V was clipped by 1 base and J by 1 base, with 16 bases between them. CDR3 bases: TGTGCCAGCAGTTACTTTTGGAGTCAGGGCGGTAACTATGGCTACACCTTC. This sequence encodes CASSYFWSQGGNYGYTF.

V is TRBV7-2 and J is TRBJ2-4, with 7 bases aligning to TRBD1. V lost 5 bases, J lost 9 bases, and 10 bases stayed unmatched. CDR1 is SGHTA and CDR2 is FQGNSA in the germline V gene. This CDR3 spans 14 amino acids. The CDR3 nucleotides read TGTGCCAGCAGCGGACGACAGGGTGAGGGCATTCAGTACTTC. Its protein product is CASSGRQGEGIQYF. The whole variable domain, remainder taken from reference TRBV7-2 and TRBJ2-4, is GAGVSQSPSNKVTEKGKDVELRCDPISGHTALYWYRQSLGQGLEFLIYFQGNSAPDKSGLPSDRFSAERTGGSVSTLTIQRTQQEDSAVYLCASSGRQGEGIQYFGAGTRLSVL.

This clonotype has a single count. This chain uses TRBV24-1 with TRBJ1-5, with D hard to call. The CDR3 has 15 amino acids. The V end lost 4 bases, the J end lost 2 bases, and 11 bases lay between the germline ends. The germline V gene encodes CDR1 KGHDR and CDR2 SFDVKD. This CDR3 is CATSDSLRGNQPQHF. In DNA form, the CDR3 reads TGTGCCACCAGTGACAGCCTTAGGGGCAATCAGCCCCAGCATTTT.

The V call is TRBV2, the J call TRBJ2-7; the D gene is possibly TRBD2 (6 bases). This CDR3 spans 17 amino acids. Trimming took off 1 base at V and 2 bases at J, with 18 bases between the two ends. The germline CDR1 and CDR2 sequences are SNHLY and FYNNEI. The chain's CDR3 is CASSEGLGQGGPYEQYF. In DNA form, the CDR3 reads TGTGCCAGCAGTGAAGGGCTTGGGCAGGGAGGCCCCTACGAGCAGTACTTC.

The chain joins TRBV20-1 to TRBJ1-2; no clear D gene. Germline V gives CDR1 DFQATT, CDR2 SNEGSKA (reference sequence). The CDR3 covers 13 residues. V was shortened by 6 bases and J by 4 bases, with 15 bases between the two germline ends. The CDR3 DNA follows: TGCAGTGCGGGCGGGGAGGTCGGCTATGGCTACACCTTC. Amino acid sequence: CSAGGEVGYGYTF.

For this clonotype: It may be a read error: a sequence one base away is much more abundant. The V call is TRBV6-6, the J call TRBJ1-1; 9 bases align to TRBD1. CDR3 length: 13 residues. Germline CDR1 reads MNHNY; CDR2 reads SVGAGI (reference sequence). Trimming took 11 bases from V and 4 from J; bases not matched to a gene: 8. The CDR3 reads CAYSDRGITEAFF. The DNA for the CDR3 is TGTGCCTACTCGGACAGGGGAATCACTGAAGCTTTCTTT.

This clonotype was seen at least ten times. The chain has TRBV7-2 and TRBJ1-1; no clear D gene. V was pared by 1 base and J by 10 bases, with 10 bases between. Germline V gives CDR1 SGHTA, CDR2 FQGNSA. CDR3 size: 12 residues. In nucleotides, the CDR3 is TGTGCCAGCAGCTTAGGGATAGGGCCAGCTTTCTTT. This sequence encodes CASSLGIGPAFF.

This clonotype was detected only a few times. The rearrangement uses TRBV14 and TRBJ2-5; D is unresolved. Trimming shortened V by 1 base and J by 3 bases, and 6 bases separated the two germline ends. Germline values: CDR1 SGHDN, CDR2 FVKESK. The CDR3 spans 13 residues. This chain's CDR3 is CASSQGAKETQYF. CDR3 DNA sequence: TGTGCCAGCAGCCAAGGGGCGAAAGAGACCCAGTACTTC.

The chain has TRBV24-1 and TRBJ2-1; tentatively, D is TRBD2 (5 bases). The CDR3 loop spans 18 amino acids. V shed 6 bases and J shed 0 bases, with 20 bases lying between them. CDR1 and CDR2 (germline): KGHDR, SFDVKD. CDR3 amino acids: CATSNPGLRSGSYNEQFF. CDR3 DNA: TGTGCCACCAGTAACCCGGGCCTACGAAGCGGCTCCTACAATGAGCAGTTCTTC.

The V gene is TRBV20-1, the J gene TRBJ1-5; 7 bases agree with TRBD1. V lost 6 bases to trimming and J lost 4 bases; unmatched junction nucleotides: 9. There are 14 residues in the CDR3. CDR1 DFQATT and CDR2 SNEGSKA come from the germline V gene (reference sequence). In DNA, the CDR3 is TGCAGTGCCACGACAGGGCAAACAAATCAGCCCCAGCATTTT. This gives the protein CSATTGQTNQPQHF.

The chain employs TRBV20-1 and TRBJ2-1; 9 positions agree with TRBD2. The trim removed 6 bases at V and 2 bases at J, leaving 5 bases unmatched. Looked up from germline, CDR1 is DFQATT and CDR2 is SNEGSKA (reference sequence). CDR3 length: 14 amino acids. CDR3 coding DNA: TGCAGTGCCAACGCGGGGGGGGCCTACAATGAGCAGTTCTTC. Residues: CSANAGGAYNEQFF.

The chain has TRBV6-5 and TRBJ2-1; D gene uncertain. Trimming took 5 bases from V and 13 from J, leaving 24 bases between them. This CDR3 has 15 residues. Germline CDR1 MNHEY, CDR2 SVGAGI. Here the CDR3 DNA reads TGTGCCAGCAGTCCCCGGTTTGAAGGGTCGGAGACCCAGTTCTTC. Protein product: CASSPRFEGSETQFF.